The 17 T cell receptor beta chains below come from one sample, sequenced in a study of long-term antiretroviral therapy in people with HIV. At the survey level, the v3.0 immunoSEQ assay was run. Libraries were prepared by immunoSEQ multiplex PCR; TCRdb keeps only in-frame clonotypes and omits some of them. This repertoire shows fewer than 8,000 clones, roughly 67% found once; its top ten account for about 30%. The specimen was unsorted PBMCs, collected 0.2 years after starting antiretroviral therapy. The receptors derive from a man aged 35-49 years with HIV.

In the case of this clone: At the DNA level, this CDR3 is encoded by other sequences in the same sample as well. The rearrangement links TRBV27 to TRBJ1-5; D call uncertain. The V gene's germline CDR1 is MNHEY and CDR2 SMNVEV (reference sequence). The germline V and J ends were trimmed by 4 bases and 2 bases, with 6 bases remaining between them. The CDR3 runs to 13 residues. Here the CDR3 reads CASSSAGNQPQHF. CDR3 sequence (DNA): TGTGCCAGCAGTTCGGCGGGCAATCAGCCCCAGCATTTT.

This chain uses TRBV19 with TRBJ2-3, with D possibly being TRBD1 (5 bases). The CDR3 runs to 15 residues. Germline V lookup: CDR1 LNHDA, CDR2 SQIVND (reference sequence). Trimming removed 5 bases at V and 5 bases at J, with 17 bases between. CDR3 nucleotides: TGTGCCAGTAGTGGCCAAGGGGTATCTGAAGATACGCAGTATTTT. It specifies CASSGQGVSEDTQYF.

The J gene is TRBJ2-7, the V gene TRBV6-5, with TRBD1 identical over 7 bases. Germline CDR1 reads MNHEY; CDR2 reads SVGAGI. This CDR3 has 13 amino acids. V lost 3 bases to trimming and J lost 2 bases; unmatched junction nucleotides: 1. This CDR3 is CASSYQGAYEQYF. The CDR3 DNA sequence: TGTGCCAGCAGTTATCAGGGGGCCTACGAGCAGTACTTC.

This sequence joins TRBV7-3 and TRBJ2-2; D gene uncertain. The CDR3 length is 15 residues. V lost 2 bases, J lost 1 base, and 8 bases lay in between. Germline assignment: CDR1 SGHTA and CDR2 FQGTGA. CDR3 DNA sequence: TGTGCCAGCAGCTTAGGTCACGAGAACACCGGGGAGCTGTTTTTT. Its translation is CASSLGHENTGELFF.

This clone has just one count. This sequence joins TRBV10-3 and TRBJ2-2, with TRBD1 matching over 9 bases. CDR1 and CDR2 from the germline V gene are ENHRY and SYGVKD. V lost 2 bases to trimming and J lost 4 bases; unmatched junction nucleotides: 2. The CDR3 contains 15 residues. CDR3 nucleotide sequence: TGTGCCATCAGTGAGGGACAGGGGATCACCGGGGAGCTGTTTTTT. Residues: CAISEGQGITGELFF.

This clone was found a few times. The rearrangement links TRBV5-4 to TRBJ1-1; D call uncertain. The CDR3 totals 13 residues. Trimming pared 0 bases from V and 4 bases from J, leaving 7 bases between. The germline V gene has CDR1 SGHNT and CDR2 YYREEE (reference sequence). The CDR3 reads CASSLGVVTEAFF. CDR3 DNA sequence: TGTGCCAGCAGCTTGGGGGTGGTCACTGAAGCTTTCTTT.

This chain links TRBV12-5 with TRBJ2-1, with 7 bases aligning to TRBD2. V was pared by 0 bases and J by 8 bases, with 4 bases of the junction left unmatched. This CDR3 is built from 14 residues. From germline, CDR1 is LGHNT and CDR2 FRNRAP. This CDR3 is CASGLVGGMDEQFF. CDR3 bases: TGTGCTAGTGGTTTGGTGGGGGGGATGGATGAGCAGTTCTTC.

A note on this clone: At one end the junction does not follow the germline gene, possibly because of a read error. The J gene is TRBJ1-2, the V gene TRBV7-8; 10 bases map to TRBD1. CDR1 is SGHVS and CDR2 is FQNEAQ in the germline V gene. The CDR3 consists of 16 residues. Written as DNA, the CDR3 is TGTGCCAGCAGTCGGGGGGGGACAGGGGTTAACTCTGGCTACACCTTC. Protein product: CASSRGGTGVNSGYTF.

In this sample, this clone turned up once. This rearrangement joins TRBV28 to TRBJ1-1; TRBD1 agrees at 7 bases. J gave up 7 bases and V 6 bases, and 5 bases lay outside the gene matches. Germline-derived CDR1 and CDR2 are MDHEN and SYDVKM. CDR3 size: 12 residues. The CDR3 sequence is CASSEQGFEAFF. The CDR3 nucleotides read TGTGCCAGCAGCGAACAGGGGTTTGAAGCTTTCTTT.

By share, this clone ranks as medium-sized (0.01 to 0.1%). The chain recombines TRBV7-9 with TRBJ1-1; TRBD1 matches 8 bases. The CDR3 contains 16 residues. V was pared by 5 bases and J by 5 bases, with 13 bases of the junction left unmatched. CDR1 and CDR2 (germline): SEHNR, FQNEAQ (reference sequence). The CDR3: CASSHPRQGIITEAFF. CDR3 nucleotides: TGTGCCAGCAGCCACCCCCGACAGGGGATCATAACTGAAGCTTTCTTT.

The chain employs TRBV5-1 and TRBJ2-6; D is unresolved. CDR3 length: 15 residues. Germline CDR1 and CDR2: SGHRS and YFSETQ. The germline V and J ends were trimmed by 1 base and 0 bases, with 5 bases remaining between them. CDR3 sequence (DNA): TGCGCCAGCAGCTTGACGAGCTCTGGGGCCAACGTCCTGACTTTC. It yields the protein CASSLTSSGANVLTF.

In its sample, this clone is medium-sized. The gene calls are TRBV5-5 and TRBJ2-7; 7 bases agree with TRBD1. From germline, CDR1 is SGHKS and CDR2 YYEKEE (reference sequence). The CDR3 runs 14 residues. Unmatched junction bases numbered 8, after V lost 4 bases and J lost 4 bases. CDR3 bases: TGTGCCAGCAGCCTGCGTGGGACAGATTACGAGCAGTACTTC. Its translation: CASSLRGTDYEQYF.

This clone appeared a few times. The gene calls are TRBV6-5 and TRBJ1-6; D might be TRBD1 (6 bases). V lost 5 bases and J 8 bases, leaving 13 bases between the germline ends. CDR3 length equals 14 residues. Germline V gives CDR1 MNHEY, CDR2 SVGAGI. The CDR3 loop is CASSQDRLDSPLHF. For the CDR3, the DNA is TGTGCCAGCAGTCAAGACAGGCTCGATTCACCCCTCCACTTT.

The CDR3 protein is CASSLREGNQPQHF. The CDR3 bases are TGCGCCAGCAGCCTCAGGGAGGGCAATCAGCCCCAGCATTTT. The chain links TRBV4-1 to TRBJ1-5; maybe TRBD1 (5 bases). This CDR3 is 14 amino acids long. The V end was cut by 4 bases, the J end by 2 bases, with 9 bases between. Per the germline V gene, CDR1 is MGHRA and CDR2 is YSYEKL.

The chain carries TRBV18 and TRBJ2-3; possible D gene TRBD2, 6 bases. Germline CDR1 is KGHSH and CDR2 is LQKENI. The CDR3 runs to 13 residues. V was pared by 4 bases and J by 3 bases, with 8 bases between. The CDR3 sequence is CASSRGETDTQYF. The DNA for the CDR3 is TGTGCCAGCTCACGGGGGGAGACAGATACGCAGTATTTT.

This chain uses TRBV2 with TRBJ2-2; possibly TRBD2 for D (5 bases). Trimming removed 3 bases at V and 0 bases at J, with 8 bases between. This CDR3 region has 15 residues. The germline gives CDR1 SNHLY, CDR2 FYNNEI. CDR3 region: CASSDPGANTGELFF. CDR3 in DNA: TGTGCCAGCAGTGACCCCGGGGCGAACACCGGGGAGCTGTTTTTT.

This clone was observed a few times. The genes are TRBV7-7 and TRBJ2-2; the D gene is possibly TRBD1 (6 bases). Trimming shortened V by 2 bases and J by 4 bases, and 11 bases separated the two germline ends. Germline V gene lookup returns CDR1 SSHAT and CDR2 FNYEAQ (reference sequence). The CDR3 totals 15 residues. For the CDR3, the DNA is TGTGCCAGCAGCTTATATACAGGGCTCACCGGGGAGCTGTTTTTT. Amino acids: CASSLYTGLTGELFF.